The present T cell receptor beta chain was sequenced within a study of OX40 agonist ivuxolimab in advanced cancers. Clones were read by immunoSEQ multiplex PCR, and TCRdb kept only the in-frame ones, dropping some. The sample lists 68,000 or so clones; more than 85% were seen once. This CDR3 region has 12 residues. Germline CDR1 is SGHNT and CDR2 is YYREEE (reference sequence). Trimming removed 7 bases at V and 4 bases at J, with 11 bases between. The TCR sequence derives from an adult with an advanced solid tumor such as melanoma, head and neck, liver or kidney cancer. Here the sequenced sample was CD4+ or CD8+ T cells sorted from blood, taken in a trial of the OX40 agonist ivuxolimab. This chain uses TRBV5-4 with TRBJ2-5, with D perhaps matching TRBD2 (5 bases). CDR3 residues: CASGRSVETQYF. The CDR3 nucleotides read TGTGCCAGCGGTCGTAGCGTAGAGACCCAGTACTTC. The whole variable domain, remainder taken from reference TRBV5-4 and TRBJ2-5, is ETGVTQSPTHLIKTRGQQVTLRCSSQSGHNTVSWYQQALGQGPQFIFQYYREEENGRGNFPPRFSGLQFPNYSSELNVNALELDDSALYLCASGRSVETQYFGPGTRLLVL.